One and the same sample provided the 30 T cell receptor beta chains below, sequenced in a study of blood T cell repertoires in COVID-19. Libraries were prepared by immunoSEQ multiplex PCR; TCRdb keeps only in-frame clonotypes and omits some of them. The sample lists fewer than 110,000 clones, around 88% seen once, with approximately 6.8% in the top ten. The sequenced sample consisted of peripheral blood. These TCRs come from a man aged 50-60 years with active or convalescent COVID-19.

In DNA, the CDR3 is TGTGCCTGGAGTGTAGCCCGGTCGGGGAGAAACACCATATATTTT. This translates into CAWSVARSGRNTIYF. The rearrangement joins TRBV30 to TRBJ1-3; D remains ambiguous. The CDR3 runs 15 residues. V was cut by 0 bases and J by 5 bases, with 14 bases left in between. Germline V gives CDR1 GTSNPN, CDR2 SVGIG (reference sequence).

The genes are TRBV10-2 and TRBJ1-2; 7 bases are shared with TRBD1. The V gene's germline CDR1 is WSHSY and CDR2 SAAADI. CDR3 length: 14 residues. V lost 6 bases and J lost 4; bases outside the gene matches: 8. The CDR3 protein is CASSLGGVGYGYTF. CDR3 bases: TGCGCCAGCAGCTTAGGGGGCGTCGGCTATGGCTACACCTTC.

This sequence joins TRBV27 and TRBJ2-7; TRBD1 agrees at 9 bases. CDR1 and CDR2 from the germline V gene are MNHEY and SMNVEV (reference sequence). This CDR3 comprises 14 residues. Unmatched junction bases numbered 9, after V lost 6 bases and J lost 6 bases. The CDR3 protein is CASRGTGTQAEQYF. CDR3 DNA sequence: TGTGCCAGCAGGGGGACAGGGACGCAAGCCGAGCAGTACTTC.

V gene TRBV9 combines with J gene TRBJ1-3, with TRBD1 matching over 7 bases. CDR1 is SGDLS and CDR2 is YYNGEE in the germline V gene. V dropped 4 bases and J dropped 11; count of bases not matched to a gene: 9. This CDR3 is built from 13 residues. The CDR3, as DNA: TGTGCCAGCAGCACTGACAGGGACACACCCATATATTTT. Its translation: CASSTDRDTPIYF.

The chain has TRBV7-6 and TRBJ2-1; 7 bases map to TRBD1. Germline V lookup: CDR1 SGHVS, CDR2 FNYEAQ. The CDR3 loop spans 16 amino acids. The trim removed 1 base at V and 8 bases at J, leaving 11 bases unmatched. The CDR3 sequence: CASSLDVGQGEYEQFF. The CDR3 DNA reads TGTGCCAGCAGCTTAGACGTCGGGCAGGGGGAATATGAGCAGTTCTTC. The variable domain in full, completed from reference TRBV7-6 and TRBJ2-1, reads GAGVSQSPRYKVTKRGQDVALRCDPISGHVSLYWYRQALGQGPEFLTYFNYEAQQDKSGLPNDRFSAERPEGSISTLTIQRTEQRDSAMYRCASSLDVGQGEYEQFFGPGTRLTVL.

This clone was detected once. The chain links TRBV27 to TRBJ2-7; D may be TRBD2 (5 bases). V was cut by 2 bases and J by 8 bases, with 16 bases left in between. CDR3 length: 14 amino acids. CDR1 and CDR2 from the germline V gene are MNHEY and SMNVEV (reference sequence). The CDR3 sequence: CASSLGFRSGKQYF. The CDR3 DNA is TGTGCCAGCAGTTTAGGTTTTCGTTCCGGGAAGCAGTACTTC.

The chain combines TRBV3-1 (or the pseudogene TRBV3-2) with TRBJ1-2; TRBD1 is a possible D gene (6 bases). V lost 0 bases and J 13 bases, leaving 18 bases between the germline ends. There are 14 residues in the CDR3. The germline V gene has CDR1 LGHDT and CDR2 YNNKEL (reference sequence). For the CDR3, the DNA is TGTGCCAGCAGCCAAGAGGGGACAACAGCCACCGGCACCTTC. Translation gives CASSQEGTTATGTF.

The V and J genes are TRBV14 and TRBJ1-1; 8 nucleotides match TRBD1. Germline V CDR1 and CDR2: SGHDN, FVKESK. J was trimmed by 3 bases and V by 3 bases; bases with no gene match: 6. This CDR3 contains 15 residues. The CDR3 reads CASSHQGAGDTEAFF. As DNA, the CDR3 is TGTGCCAGCAGCCATCAGGGGGCGGGGGACACTGAAGCTTTCTTT.

The CDR3 DNA reads as TGTGCCAGCAGTGAAACAGATTCGGCTGGAAACACCATATATTTT. Its translation: CASSETDSAGNTIYF. The chain joins TRBV2 to TRBJ1-3; no firm D call. Trimming shortened V by 2 bases and J by 2 bases, and 10 bases separated the two germline ends. The CDR3 has 15 residues. Germline assignment: CDR1 SNHLY and CDR2 FYNNEI.

The chain employs TRBV2 and TRBJ1-5; D is possibly TRBD1 (5 bases). The CDR3 loop spans 18 amino acids. Germline V gene lookup returns CDR1 SNHLY and CDR2 FYNNEI. The V end lost 5 bases, the J end lost 4 bases, and 24 bases lay between the germline ends. CDR3 sequence (DNA): TGTGCCAGCAGTCCCTACCCCGGACAAACAAAGGTGAATCAGCCCCAGCATTTT. Protein sequence: CASSPYPGQTKVNQPQHF.

The table lists this clone with a few counts. The chain is built from TRBV6-1 and TRBJ1-5, with D hard to call. Germline values: CDR1 MNHNS, CDR2 SASEGT. V shed 3 bases and J shed 7 bases, with 10 bases lying between them. This CDR3 has 13 amino acids. CDR3 in DNA: TGTGCCAGCAGTGACAGTCCCCACCAGCCCCAGCATTTT. Encoded protein: CASSDSPHQPQHF.

This chain connects TRBV24-1 to TRBJ2-7, with 7 bases aligning to TRBD1. The V gene end was trimmed by 6 bases and the J gene end by 5 bases; junction bases not matched to a gene: 0. The CDR3 sequence is 11 residues long. Germline V gene data show CDR1 as KGHDR and CDR2 as SFDVKD. CDR3 in DNA: TGTGCCACCAGTCAGGGGGACGAGCAGTACTTC. Amino acid sequence: CATSQGDEQYF.

The CDR3 reads CASSLGVAGSYEQYF. DNA for the CDR3: TGTGCCAGCAGCTTAGGGGTAGCGGGAAGCTACGAGCAGTACTTC. The V and J genes are TRBV11-3 and TRBJ2-7, with 8 bases that match TRBD2. CDR1 and CDR2 (germline): SGHNT, YENEEA. The V gene end was trimmed by 1 base and the J gene end by 3 bases; junction bases not matched to a gene: 5. This CDR3 is 15 amino acids long.

The CDR3 spells CASRDSGRTDTQYF. The CDR3 bases are TGTGCCAGCAGGGATAGCGGGCGTACAGATACGCAGTATTTT. The chain couples TRBV28 to TRBJ2-3, with TRBD2 matching 7 bases. This CDR3 spans 14 amino acids. The V gene end was trimmed by 6 bases and the J gene end by 3 bases; junction bases not matched to a gene: 6. CDR1 is MDHEN and CDR2 is SYDVKM in the germline V gene.

V gene TRBV6-5 combines with J gene TRBJ2-1; 14 bases line up with TRBD2. Germline-derived CDR1 and CDR2 are MNHEY and SVGAGI. The CDR3 covers 15 residues. Losses at the gene ends were 7 bases for V and 9 bases for J; bases not matched to a gene: 8. The CDR3 DNA is TGTGCCAGCACCTTAGGACTAGCGGGAGGATTTGAGCAGTTCTTC. Protein sequence: CASTLGLAGGFEQFF.

V and J are TRBV28 and TRBJ2-3; 13 bases are a match to TRBD2. This CDR3 spans 18 amino acids. V was clipped by 6 bases and J by 7 bases; unmatched bases: 16. Germline V gives CDR1 MDHEN, CDR2 SYDVKM. The CDR3 bases are TGTGCCAGCAGCTCGCGACGCCTAACTAGCGGGGGGGTATATACGCAGTATTTT. Its translation is CASSSRRLTSGGVYTQYF.

CDR3 residues: CASSKVEQCQETQYF. The DNA for the CDR3 is TGTGCCAGCAGCAAAGTCGAACAGTGCCAAGAGACCCAGTACTTC. The chain has TRBV21-1 and TRBJ2-5; no DNA check was done on the table's D call, TRBD1. TRBV21-1 is deemed a pseudogene. The CDR3 is 15 residues long.

This chain joins TRBV6-5 and TRBJ2-5; a possible D gene is TRBD1 (5 bases). CDR1 and CDR2 from the germline V gene are MNHEY and SVGAGI. Trimming stripped 6 bases from V and 3 bases from J, with 11 bases between. This CDR3 region has 13 residues. The CDR3, as DNA: TGTGCCAGCAGGGCGACAGAGGAAGAGACCCAGTACTTC. Translation: CASRATEEETQYF.

The chain recombines TRBV4-2 with TRBJ2-1; 9 bases map to TRBD2. This CDR3 comprises 16 residues. J was trimmed by 2 bases and V by 5 bases; bases with no gene match: 7. Germline CDR1 and CDR2: LGHNA and YNFKEQ. Here the CDR3 DNA reads TGTGCCAGCAGCGATTCTAGCGGGGCGCCCTACAATGAGCAGTTCTTC. Its translation: CASSDSSGAPYNEQFF.

This clone was recorded once. The chain combines TRBV10-2 with TRBJ2-2; tentative D call: TRBD1 (5 bases). The CDR3 totals 17 residues. The V gene's germline CDR1 is WSHSY and CDR2 SAAADI. The V and J ends lost 6 bases and 0 bases respectively, with 17 bases between them. The CDR3 DNA sequence: TGCGCCAGCAGAAGAGACGGGCAGGGCCCGAACACCGGGGAGCTGTTTTTT. It translates to CASRRDGQGPNTGELFF.

The rearrangement uses TRBV30 and TRBJ1-2; no clear D. Germline V gene lookup returns CDR1 GTSNPN and CDR2 SVGIG (reference sequence). The CDR3 is 13 residues long. The ends were cut back, 3 bases at V and 2 bases at J, with 10 bases in the middle. The CDR3 reads CAWSPAGNYGYTF. CDR3 in DNA: TGTGCCTGGAGCCCCGCCGGGAACTATGGCTACACCTTC.

The V and J genes are TRBV27 and TRBJ2-4; the match to TRBD2 covers 11 bases. V lost 4 bases to trimming and J lost 0 bases; unmatched junction nucleotides: 11. This CDR3 spans 19 amino acids. Germline V lookup: CDR1 MNHEY, CDR2 SMNVEV (reference sequence). The DNA of the CDR3 is TGTGCCAGCAGTTCCGCGAAACTAGCGGGAGAGGTAGCCAAAAACATTCAGTACTTC. This sequence encodes CASSSAKLAGEVAKNIQYF.

The chain is built from TRBV29-1 and TRBJ2-7; 10 positions match TRBD1. Germline CDR1 is SQVTM and CDR2 is ANQGSEA. J was trimmed by 4 bases and V by 3 bases; bases with no gene match: 3. The CDR3 length is 13 residues. The DNA for the CDR3 is TGCAGCGTTGAGGGACAGGGGATATACGAGCAGTACTTC. Protein sequence: CSVEGQGIYEQYF.

V usage is TRBV19 and J usage is TRBJ1-4; 9 positions match TRBD1. V dropped 6 bases and J dropped 12; count of bases not matched to a gene: 11. The CDR3 sequence is 14 residues long. Per germline, CDR1 LNHDA and CDR2 SQIVND (reference sequence). The CDR3: CASSDGQGIIELFF. The CDR3 coding sequence is TGTGCCAGTAGCGATGGACAGGGGATTATAGAACTGTTTTTT. Based on the CDR3 plus reference TRBV19 and TRBJ1-4, the full variable domain is DGGITQSPKYLFRKEGQNVTLSCEQNLNHDAMYWYRQDPGQGLRLIYYSQIVNDFQKGDIAEGYSVSREKKESFPLTVTSAQKNPTAFYLCASSDGQGIIELFFGSGTQLSVL.

The chain links TRBV3-1 (or the pseudogene TRBV3-2) to TRBJ1-2, with a possible D match to TRBD1 (6 bases). V was pared by 5 bases and J by 5 bases, with 12 bases between. CDR3 size: 13 residues. CDR1 LGHDT and CDR2 YNNKEL come from the germline V gene (reference sequence). CDR3 sequence (DNA): TGTGCCAGCAGCGCAGGGGTTTCTTATGGCTACACCTTC. The encoded protein is CASSAGVSYGYTF.

The chain employs TRBV10-2 and TRBJ1-2; TRBD1 matches 7 bases. The CDR3 is made up of 13 amino acids. Germline V gives CDR1 WSHSY, CDR2 SAAADI. V trimming: 10 bases; J trimming: 3 bases; junction bases outside the gene matches: 8. CDR3: CAIQNRGDYGYTF. DNA of the CDR3: TGCGCCATTCAAAACAGGGGTGACTATGGCTACACCTTC.

The chain combines TRBV6-6 with TRBJ1-2, with D possibly TRBD1 on 5 matching bases. V was cut by 2 bases and J by 5 bases, with 9 bases left in between. Germline assignment: CDR1 MNHNY and CDR2 SVGAGI (reference sequence). The CDR3 has 13 amino acids. CDR3 coding DNA: TGTGCCAGCAGTTACGGGGGGGTTTATGGCTACACCTTC. Protein product: CASSYGGVYGYTF.

The gene calls are TRBV10-3 and TRBJ1-5; 8 positions match TRBD1. Trimming took 2 bases from V and 1 from J; bases not matched to a gene: 1. The V gene's germline CDR1 is ENHRY and CDR2 SYGVKD. This CDR3 comprises 15 residues. The CDR3 DNA is TGTGCCATCAGTGAGAGACAGGGGAGCAATCAGCCCCAGCATTTT. The encoded protein is CAISERQGSNQPQHF.

This sequence joins TRBV11-1 and TRBJ2-1; 13 nucleotides agree with TRBD2. Germline V gene data show CDR1 as SGHAT and CDR2 as FQDESV (reference sequence). Losses at the gene ends were 7 bases for V and 6 bases for J; bases not matched to a gene: 6. The CDR3 length is 15 residues. CDR3 bases: TGTGCCAGCAACCAACTAGCGGGAGGGGGCAATGAGCAGTTCTTC. Translating gives CASNQLAGGGNEQFF.

This sequence joins TRBV10-1 and TRBJ2-7; TRBD1 aligns across 7 bases. The germline gives CDR1 WNHNN, CDR2 SYGVQD (reference sequence). V gave up 5 bases and J gave up 1 base; unmatched junction bases: 2. This CDR3 has 13 amino acids. In nucleotides, the CDR3 is TGCGCCAGCAGTTCGACAGGGTCCTACGAGCAGTACTTC. This gives the protein CASSSTGSYEQYF.